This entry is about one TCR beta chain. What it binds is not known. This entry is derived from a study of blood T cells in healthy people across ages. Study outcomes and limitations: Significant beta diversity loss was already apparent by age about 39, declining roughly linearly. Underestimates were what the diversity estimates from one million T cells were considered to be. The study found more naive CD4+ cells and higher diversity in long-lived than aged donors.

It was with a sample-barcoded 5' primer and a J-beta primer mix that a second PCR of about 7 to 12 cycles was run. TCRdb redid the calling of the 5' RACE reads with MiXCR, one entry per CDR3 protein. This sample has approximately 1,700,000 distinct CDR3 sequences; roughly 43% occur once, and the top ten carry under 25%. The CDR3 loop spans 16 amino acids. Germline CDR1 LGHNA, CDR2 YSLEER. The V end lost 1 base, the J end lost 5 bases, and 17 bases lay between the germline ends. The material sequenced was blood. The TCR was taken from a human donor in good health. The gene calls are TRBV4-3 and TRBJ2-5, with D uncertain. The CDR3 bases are TGCGCCAGCAGCCAAGTCGAGGCGTTACTGGGTGAGACCCAGTACTTC. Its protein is CASSQVEALLGETQYF.